This T cell receptor (beta chain) was captured by sequencing in a study of CD8+CD57+ T cells in acquired aplastic anemia. About the study: Sorted CD4+ and CD8+ cell DNA averaged roughly 3.2 ug. Around 10 million reads were obtained on average for healthy donor CD4+ cells.

V was clipped by 5 bases and J by 4 bases, with 12 bases between them. Per the germline V gene, CDR1 is SGHVS and CDR2 is FNYEAQ. The CDR3 runs to 13 residues. The template used for profiling TCR beta VDJ and CDR3 was genomic DNA. From the reads, TCRdb called clonotypes with MiXCR, one entry per CDR3 protein. The sample holds 150,000 to 200,000 distinct CDR3 sequences, about 64% seen once. This clonotype was sampled from a human donor in good health. Sequencing was carried out using sorted CD4+, CD8+, or CD8+CD57+ T cells (not recorded which) from PBMCs. The V gene is TRBV7-6, the J gene TRBJ2-7; D might be TRBD1 (5 bases). CDR3 nucleotides: TGTGCCAGCAGCACCCTCACAGGTTACGAGCAGTACTTC. It is translated as CASSTLTGYEQYF.